A single sample gave rise to the 17 T cell receptor beta chains below, sequenced in a study of T-cell memory formation after mild COVID-19. TCRdb re-called the 5' RACE reads through MiXCR, storing one row per CDR3 protein. The sample lists more than 400,000 distinct CDR3 sequences, about 20% occurring once. The sequencing sample was made of PBMCs or a T cell subset sorted from them (not recorded which). The origin of the receptors is an adult woman who had mild COVID-19 (a few samples of this study predate the infection). Cell type and time point are not known.

This clonotype was observed a handful of times. This rearrangement joins TRBV7-9 to TRBJ2-1; 7 bases match TRBD1. Germline loops: CDR1 SEHNR, CDR2 FQNEAQ (reference sequence). V shed 6 bases and J 0 bases; nucleotides not matched to a gene: 5. The CDR3 length is 15 residues. CDR3 sequence (DNA): TGTGCCAGCAGAGTGGGACAGAACTCCTACAATGAGCAGTTCTTC. It codes for CASRVGQNSYNEQFF. Full variable domain (remainder filled in from reference TRBV7-9 and TRBJ2-1): DTGVSQNPRHKITKRGQNVTFRCDPISEHNRLYWYRQTLGQGPEFLTYFQNEAQLEKSRLLSDRFSAERPKGSFSTLEIQRTEQGDSAMYLCASRVGQNSYNEQFFGPGTRLTVL.

V usage is TRBV2 and J usage is TRBJ2-1; the D gene is possibly TRBD2 (5 bases). Trimming removed 4 bases at V and 7 bases at J, with 17 bases between. In germline, CDR1 is SNHLY, CDR2 FYNNEI. The CDR3 totals 15 residues. CDR3 nucleotides: TGTGCCAGCAGTGCAAGGAGAGGGCCGAGTAATGAGCAGTTCTTC. This codes for CASSARRGPSNEQFF.

The chain employs TRBV20-1 and TRBJ2-7; D might be TRBD1 (6 bases). Germline V lookup: CDR1 DFQATT, CDR2 SNEGSKA (reference sequence). CDR3 length: 15 residues. The V and J ends lost 0 bases and 4 bases respectively, with 16 bases between them. CDR3 amino acids: CSARDRETGGYEQYF. CDR3 DNA: TGCAGTGCTAGAGATCGTGAGACAGGTGGTTACGAGCAGTACTTC.

This clonotype has more than one count but fewer than ten. The J gene is TRBJ2-1, the V gene TRBV18; 7 bases align to TRBD2. Germline CDR1 KGHSH, CDR2 LQKENI. CDR3 length equals 16 residues. The trim removed 5 bases at V and 6 bases at J, leaving 13 bases unmatched. The DNA of the CDR3 is TGTGCCAGCTCAACAGCTAGCGGACCCCAGCCCAATGAGCAGTTCTTC. Its protein product is CASSTASGPQPNEQFF.

In its sample, this clonotype was seen a few times. The rearrangement joins TRBV11-1 to TRBJ2-7; D not resolved. The CDR3 runs to 14 residues. V dropped 6 bases and J dropped 7 bases, with 19 bases sitting between them. Germline V gene lookup returns CDR1 SGHAT and CDR2 FQDESV (reference sequence). CDR3 sequence (DNA): TGTGCCAGCAGTTCAACCCCGCGTGTAGGGGAGCAGTACTTC. Protein sequence: CASSSTPRVGEQYF.

The gene calls are TRBV7-2 and TRBJ2-1, with 9 positions matching TRBD2. Germline V CDR1 and CDR2: SGHTA, FQGNSA. This CDR3 has 17 amino acids. V trimming: 1 base; J trimming: 6 bases; junction bases outside the gene matches: 10. This CDR3 is CASSLVGSGSQGNEQFF. CDR3 DNA: TGTGCCAGCAGCTTAGTTGGTAGCGGGAGTCAGGGCAATGAGCAGTTCTTC.

This clonotype was seen only once. The chain joins TRBV2 to TRBJ1-1, with a tentative D call TRBD1 (5 bases). The CDR3 totals 15 residues. The V and J ends lost 5 bases and 1 base respectively, with 14 bases between them. Germline V gene lookup returns CDR1 SNHLY and CDR2 FYNNEI. The CDR3 loop reads CASSLTTGTNTEAFF. CDR3 coding DNA: TGTGCCAGCAGTCTGACCACTGGGACGAACACTGAAGCTTTCTTT. The whole variable domain, filled in from reference TRBV2 and TRBJ1-1, reads EPEVTQTPSHQVTQMGQEVILRCVPISNHLYFYWYRQILGQKVEFLVSFYNNEISEKSEIFDDQFSVERPDGSNFTLKIRSTKLEDSAMYFCASSLTTGTNTEAFFGQGTRLTVV.

The chain is built from TRBV18 and TRBJ2-7; possible D gene TRBD2, 6 bases. Germline loops: CDR1 KGHSH, CDR2 LQKENI. Trimming took 3 bases from V and 6 from J, leaving 15 bases between them. The CDR3 runs to 14 residues. The CDR3 protein is CASSPLPGEAEQYF. The CDR3 bases are TGTGCCAGCTCACCCCTACCGGGAGAAGCCGAGCAGTACTTC.

This clonotype occurred a few times. This rearrangement joins TRBV7-6 to TRBJ2-5; 14 bases agree with TRBD2. V trimming: 0 bases; J trimming: 5 bases; junction bases outside the gene matches: 8. The CDR3 contains 18 residues. Germline CDR1 SGHVS, CDR2 FNYEAQ. The CDR3 DNA follows: TGTGCCAGCAGCTTAGCTCCCGGGACTAGCGGGGGCGTGGAGACCCAGTACTTC. Its protein is CASSLAPGTSGGVETQYF.

The sample holds many counts of this clonotype. DNA for the CDR3: TGTGCCAGCAGCCGCGAGACAGGGAATTCCTACGAGCAGTACTTC. This translates into CASSRETGNSYEQYF. This chain joins TRBV7-6 and TRBJ2-7; TRBD1 aligns across 7 bases. Germline CDR1 SGHVS, CDR2 FNYEAQ. V trimming: 5 bases; J trimming: 1 base; junction bases outside the gene matches: 8. The CDR3 contains 15 residues.

This clonotype was recorded a few times. The chain has TRBV7-9 and TRBJ2-5; D gene uncertain. The V end was cut by 5 bases, the J end by 2 bases, with 18 bases between. Per the germline V gene, CDR1 is SEHNR and CDR2 is FQNEAQ (reference sequence). CDR3 length equals 16 residues. The DNA for the CDR3 is TGTGCCAGCAGCCGGACCTTTACCGGGCAACAAGAGACCCAGTACTTC. Its translation: CASSRTFTGQQETQYF.

In this sample, this clonotype turned up a few times. The chain joins TRBV20-1 to TRBJ2-2; TRBD1 might be the D (6 bases). In germline, CDR1 is DFQATT, CDR2 SNEGSKA (reference sequence). Trimming removed 3 bases from V and 4 bases from J, with 15 bases in between. This CDR3 comprises 15 residues. As DNA, the CDR3 is TGCAGTGCTAGCCTACAGGGTGCGGGCACCGGGGAGCTGTTTTTT. Protein sequence: CSASLQGAGTGELFF.

The J gene is TRBJ2-1, the V gene TRBV7-9; maybe TRBD1 (6 bases). CDR3 length equals 12 residues. CDR1 is SEHNR, CDR2 FQNEAQ, per germline (reference sequence). V dropped 6 bases and J dropped 6 bases, with 9 bases sitting between them. This CDR3 is CASRRDINEQFF. CDR3 nucleotide sequence: TGTGCCAGCAGAAGGGACATCAATGAGCAGTTCTTC.

There are a few counts of this clonotype. The chain carries TRBV9 and TRBJ1-3; the D gene is possibly TRBD1 (5 bases). The CDR3 runs 15 residues. Per the germline V gene, CDR1 is SGDLS and CDR2 is YYNGEE. Trimming removed 3 bases at V and 4 bases at J, with 14 bases between. The DNA for the CDR3 is TGTGCCAGCAGCGCCCGTGAGGGGATAGGAAACACCATATATTTT. Its protein is CASSAREGIGNTIYF.

This rearrangement joins TRBV6-2 or TRBV6-3 to TRBJ2-7; 7 positions agree with TRBD2. The ends lost 4 bases at V and 0 bases at J; junction bases unmatched: 6. The CDR3 sequence is 15 residues long. Germline lookup yields CDR1 MNHEY and CDR2 SVGEGT. CDR3 bases: TGTGCCAGCAGTTCCTATCTAGCGGCCTCCTACGAGCAGTACTTC. Translated: CASSSYLAASYEQYF.

This clonotype was seen a few times. This sequence joins TRBV12-3 or TRBV12-4 and TRBJ2-1, with unresolved D. V lost 0 bases to trimming and J lost 6 bases, with 12 bases between them. The CDR3 runs 15 residues. CDR3 bases: TGTGCCAGCAGTTTAGCTCGGAGATTTGGCAATGAGCAGTTCTTC. Its protein is CASSLARRFGNEQFF.

In its sample, this clonotype was seen a few times. This chain uses TRBV6-5 with TRBJ2-6, with D tentatively TRBD1 (6 bases). The V and J ends lost 6 bases and 1 base respectively, with 16 bases between them. Germline V gene lookup returns CDR1 MNHEY and CDR2 SVGAGI. CDR3 length equals 17 residues. CDR3 sequence: CASSQGYRVSGANVLTF. DNA of the CDR3: TGTGCCAGCAGCCAAGGATACAGGGTATCTGGGGCCAACGTCCTGACTTTC.